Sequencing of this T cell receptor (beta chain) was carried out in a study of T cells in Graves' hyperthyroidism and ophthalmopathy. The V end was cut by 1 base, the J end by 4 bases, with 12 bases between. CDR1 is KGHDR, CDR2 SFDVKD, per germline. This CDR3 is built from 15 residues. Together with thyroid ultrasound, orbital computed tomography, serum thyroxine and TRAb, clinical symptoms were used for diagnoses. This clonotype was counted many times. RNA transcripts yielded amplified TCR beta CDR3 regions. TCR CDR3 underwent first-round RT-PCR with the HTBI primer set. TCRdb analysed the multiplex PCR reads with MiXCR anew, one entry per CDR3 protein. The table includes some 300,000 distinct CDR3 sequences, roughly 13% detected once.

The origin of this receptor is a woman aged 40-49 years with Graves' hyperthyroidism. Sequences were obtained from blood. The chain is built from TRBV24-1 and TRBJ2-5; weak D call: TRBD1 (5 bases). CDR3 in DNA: TGTGCCACCAGTGATTTTCAGGGAATCGGAGAGACCCAGTACTTC. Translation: CATSDFQGIGETQYF.